These 28 T cell receptor beta chains came from one sample sequenced in a study of radiotherapy plus CTLA-4 blockade in lung cancer. Sequenced by immunoSEQ multiplex PCR; TCRdb stores in-frame clones only, minus some. The data show some 70,000 clones, 79% seen once. The specimen was peripheral blood, collected from a patient treated with radiotherapy plus ipilimumab. The receptors originated from a human donor with non-small cell lung cancer who had a complete response to radiotherapy plus ipilimumab.

This chain uses TRBV20-1 with TRBJ2-1; possible D gene TRBD2, 6 bases. Germline V gene data show CDR1 as DFQATT and CDR2 as SNEGSKA (reference sequence). This CDR3 has 11 residues. V was shortened by 6 bases and J by 7 bases, with 10 bases between the two germline ends. The CDR3 is CSAYGGNEQFF. In DNA, the CDR3 is TGCAGTGCCTATGGGGGGAATGAGCAGTTCTTC.

This clone was counted only a few times. The rearrangement uses TRBV2 and TRBJ2-3; 9 nucleotides match TRBD2. The germline V gene encodes CDR1 SNHLY and CDR2 FYNNEI. V gave up 9 bases and J gave up 5 bases; unmatched junction bases: 9. The CDR3 runs 14 residues. Here the CDR3 reads CASRPGLAGDTQYF. The DNA of the CDR3 is TGTGCCAGTCGGCCGGGACTAGCCGGAGATACGCAGTATTTT.

The chain recombines TRBV7-9 with TRBJ2-6, with no clear D. This CDR3 is built from 15 residues. V was cut by 5 bases and J by 0 bases, with 8 bases left in between. Germline CDR1 SEHNR, CDR2 FQNEAQ (reference sequence). In DNA form, the CDR3 reads TGTGCCAGCAGCCGGGTTATCTCTGGGGCCAACGTCCTGACTTTC. It yields the protein CASSRVISGANVLTF.

This clone was detected only once. This sequence joins TRBV4-3 and TRBJ2-6; no definite D call. The V and J ends lost 1 base and 0 bases respectively, with 7 bases between them. Looked up from germline, CDR1 is LGHNA and CDR2 is YSLEER. There are 16 residues in the CDR3. The CDR3 reads CASSQVLGSGANVLTF. In DNA, the CDR3 is TGCGCCAGCAGCCAAGTTTTAGGCTCTGGGGCCAACGTCCTGACTTTC.

V is TRBV4-1 and J is TRBJ2-1; D unclear. V was cut by 1 base and J by 0 bases, with 10 bases left in between. In germline, CDR1 is MGHRA, CDR2 YSYEKL. CDR3 size: 16 residues. Here the CDR3 reads CASSQGPVLSYNEQFF. In DNA form, the CDR3 reads TGCGCCAGCAGCCAAGGGCCGGTCCTCTCCTACAATGAGCAGTTCTTC.

This clone was recorded once. The DNA for the CDR3 is TGTGCCAGCAGTCTAAAACCCGGGGGCATGAACACTGAAGCTTTCTTT. The encoded protein is CASSLKPGGMNTEAFF. This chain links TRBV27 with TRBJ1-1, with a possible D match to TRBD1 (6 bases). Per the germline V gene, CDR1 is MNHEY and CDR2 is SMNVEV (reference sequence). Trimming took 5 bases from V and 0 from J, leaving 16 bases between them. The CDR3 length is 16 residues.

Comments on this clone: Germline is not matched at one junction end, which may reflect a read error. V and J are TRBV7-7 and TRBJ1-6; D is ambiguous. The CDR3 sequence is 13 residues long. Germline lookup yields CDR1 SSHAT and CDR2 FNYEAQ (reference sequence). Written as DNA, the CDR3 is TGTGCTAGCAGCCAAAACCGGGGTTCACCCCTCCACTTT. It specifies CASSQNRGSPLHF.

The chain has TRBV5-6 and TRBJ2-1, with 9 positions matching TRBD2. The germline CDR1 and CDR2 sequences are SGHDT and YYEEEE. V was clipped by 1 base and J by 4 bases; unmatched bases: 6. The CDR3 has 16 residues. The CDR3 loop reads CASSLLLAGTYNEQFF. The CDR3 DNA reads TGTGCCAGCAGCTTGCTGCTAGCGGGGACATACAATGAGCAGTTCTTC.

The chain uses TRBV28 and TRBJ1-2; D is unresolved. Germline CDR1 MDHEN, CDR2 SYDVKM. This CDR3 is 11 amino acids long. V was trimmed by 10 bases and J by 1 base, leaving 7 bases between them. CDR3 amino acids: CATDRNYGYTF. CDR3 coding DNA: TGTGCCACCGACCGTAACTATGGCTACACCTTC.

The genes are TRBV25-1 and TRBJ2-5; perhaps TRBD1 as D (5 bases). V was trimmed by 6 bases and J by 2 bases, leaving 13 bases between them. Germline loops: CDR1 MGHDK, CDR2 SYGVNS. This CDR3 comprises 14 residues. For the CDR3, the DNA is TGTGCCAGCAGGCAGGGCAGCGTACAAGAGACCCAGTACTTC. Translated, it gives CASRQGSVQETQYF.

The V call is TRBV15, the J call TRBJ2-7, with D possibly matching TRBD1 (6 bases). CDR3 length equals 15 residues. In germline, CDR1 is LNHNV, CDR2 YYDKDF (reference sequence). V shed 1 base and J shed 3 bases, with 13 bases lying between them. CDR3: CATSRAVAGVYEQYF. The CDR3 region has the DNA TGTGCCACCAGCAGAGCAGTAGCAGGGGTCTACGAGCAGTACTTC.

The V and J genes are TRBV5-6 and TRBJ2-7; D call uncertain. V lost 2 bases and J 2 bases, leaving 11 bases between the germline ends. The germline CDR1 and CDR2 sequences are SGHDT and YYEEEE. The CDR3 length is 14 residues. As DNA, the CDR3 is TGTGCCAGCAGCTTTTCCCGATACGCCTACGAGCAGTACTTC. It yields the protein CASSFSRYAYEQYF.

This clone was recorded a few times. V is TRBV7-6 and J is TRBJ1-2; TRBD1 aligns across 8 bases. The junction had 3 bases not matched to a gene; V was cut back by 4 bases and J by 2 bases. Germline CDR1 SGHVS, CDR2 FNYEAQ. CDR3 size: 14 residues. CDR3 coding DNA: TGTGCCAGCAGCTCCGGACAGGGAAACTATGGCTACACCTTC. It specifies CASSSGQGNYGYTF.

This chain links TRBV30 with TRBJ2-3; 9 bases match TRBD2. J lost 1 base, V lost 4 bases, and 0 bases had no gene match. The CDR3 covers 13 residues. The germline gives CDR1 GTSNPN, CDR2 SVGIG (reference sequence). For the CDR3, the DNA is TGTGCCTGGACTAGCGGGGGCACAGATACGCAGTATTTT. It codes for CAWTSGGTDTQYF.

The V call is TRBV29-1, the J call TRBJ2-1; possible D gene TRBD1, 5 bases. Trimming stripped 5 bases from V and 6 bases from J, with 17 bases between. Germline V gene lookup returns CDR1 SQVTM and CDR2 ANQGSEA. The length of the CDR3 is 14 residues. CDR3 loop: CSVTRQGGPNEQFF. In nucleotides, the CDR3 is TGCAGCGTTACACGGCAGGGTGGTCCCAATGAGCAGTTCTTC.

The rearrangement joins TRBV5-4 to TRBJ2-1, with 8 bases that match TRBD2. Germline loops: CDR1 SGHNT, CDR2 YYREEE (reference sequence). Trimming removed 1 base from V and 8 bases from J; junction bases left unmatched: 11. The CDR3 consists of 16 residues. CDR3 sequence: CASSLPGLDLRDEQFF. The DNA of the CDR3 is TGTGCCAGCAGCTTGCCGGGACTAGATCTTCGAGATGAGCAGTTCTTC.

The V gene is TRBV4-3, the J gene TRBJ1-2, with D unclear. Germline loops: CDR1 LGHNA, CDR2 YSLEER. This CDR3 contains 14 residues. Deletions cut 0 bases from V and 3 bases from J, with 8 bases between. The CDR3, as DNA: TGCGCCAGCAGCCAAGATTCCGTCGACTATGGCTACACCTTC. Its translation is CASSQDSVDYGYTF.

This chain joins TRBV5-1 and TRBJ2-6; 7 nucleotides line up with TRBD1. The germline V gene encodes CDR1 SGHRS and CDR2 YFSETQ. Losses at the gene ends were 4 bases for V and 0 bases for J; bases not matched to a gene: 10. The CDR3 covers 18 residues. The CDR3 DNA sequence: TGCGCCAGCAGCACCCGACAGGGTACCTACTCTGGGGCCAACGTCCTGACTTTC. As protein: CASSTRQGTYSGANVLTF.

The CDR3 DNA is TGTGCCAGCAGCTTAGTGCGGGCCCAAGAGACCCAGTACTTC. Amino acid sequence: CASSLVRAQETQYF. The rearrangement uses TRBV11-3 and TRBJ2-5; perhaps TRBD2 as D (5 bases). CDR3 length: 14 residues. Germline CDR1 and CDR2: SGHNT and YENEEA. V lost 1 base and J lost 1, with 7 bases in between.

The V gene is TRBV11-3, the J gene TRBJ2-1, with D unclear. This CDR3 has 15 residues. In germline, CDR1 is SGHNT, CDR2 YENEEA. V was shortened by 5 bases and J by 9 bases, with 20 bases between the two germline ends. The CDR3: CASSPPPGRHSEQFF. CDR3 coding DNA: TGTGCCAGCAGCCCTCCACCCGGACGGCACAGTGAGCAGTTCTTC.

The chain recombines TRBV10-3 with TRBJ2-2; TRBD1 is a possible D gene (5 bases). Trimming stripped 8 bases from V and 2 bases from J, with 9 bases between. Germline V gives CDR1 ENHRY, CDR2 SYGVKD. The CDR3 is made up of 13 amino acids. Here the CDR3 reads CAIRQGNTGELFF. As DNA, the CDR3 is TGTGCCATCCGGCAGGGAAACACCGGGGAGCTGTTTTTT.

The chain employs TRBV6-6 and TRBJ1-6, with 7 bases identical to TRBD1. The CDR3 covers 13 residues. Germline V gives CDR1 MNHNY, CDR2 SVGAGI (reference sequence). V shed 7 bases and J 5 bases; nucleotides not matched to a gene: 2. CDR3 in amino acids: CASKGANNSPLHF. The CDR3 bases are TGTGCCAGCAAGGGGGCGAATAATTCACCCCTCCACTTT.

Concerning this clone itself: The germline gene is not matched at one end of the junction; a read error may be the cause. The chain is built from TRBV7-7 and TRBJ2-1; 7 positions agree with TRBD1. The CDR3 covers 16 residues. Germline-derived CDR1 and CDR2 are SSHAT and FNYEAQ (reference sequence). The CDR3 bases are TGTGCTAGCAGCTTTACAACCGGGACAGACTACAATGAGCAGTTCTTC. Translated: CASSFTTGTDYNEQFF.

This chain links TRBV6-1 with TRBJ2-3; 11 bases are a match to TRBD2. Trimming took 4 bases from V and 4 from J; bases not matched to a gene: 1. Germline-derived CDR1 and CDR2 are MNHNS and SASEGT. This CDR3 has 14 amino acids. CDR3 sequence: CASSVSGRADTQYF. CDR3 coding DNA: TGTGCCAGCAGTGTTAGCGGGAGGGCAGATACGCAGTATTTT.

The chain links TRBV6-1 to TRBJ1-4; D is unclear. The CDR3 has 16 residues. The V and J ends lost 2 bases and 5 bases respectively, with 15 bases between them. The germline gives CDR1 MNHNS, CDR2 SASEGT. The CDR3 protein is CASSEWFRRPNEKLFF. The DNA for the CDR3 is TGTGCCAGCAGTGAATGGTTCCGGCGCCCGAATGAAAAACTGTTTTTT.

The chain combines TRBV6-5 with TRBJ1-4, with D possibly TRBD1 on 5 matching bases. Germline loops: CDR1 MNHEY, CDR2 SVGAGI. Trimming stripped 6 bases from V and 0 bases from J, with 11 bases between. The CDR3 length is 15 residues. CDR3 sequence reads: CASSLWGSTNEKLFF. CDR3 nucleotides: TGTGCCAGCAGCCTCTGGGGGTCAACTAATGAAAAACTGTTTTTT.

This sequence joins TRBV10-3 and TRBJ1-5; maybe TRBD1 (6 bases). The germline V and J ends were trimmed by 4 bases and 7 bases, with 14 bases remaining between them. In germline, CDR1 is ENHRY, CDR2 SYGVKD. The length of the CDR3 is 14 residues. CDR3 in amino acids: CAISGGQGGQPQHF. The CDR3 DNA reads TGTGCCATCAGTGGGGGGCAGGGCGGCCAGCCCCAGCATTTT.

This chain links TRBV18 with TRBJ1-1; possibly TRBD1 for D (6 bases). From germline, CDR1 is KGHSH and CDR2 LQKENI. Between the trimmed V and J ends, which lost 0 bases and 1 base, there was a span of 9 bases. CDR3 size: 15 residues. The CDR3 DNA reads as TGTGCCAGCTCACCACCGGGGGCTGCGAACACTGAAGCTTTCTTT. It yields the protein CASSPPGAANTEAFF.